The clone carrying this T cell receptor beta chain was counted only a few times. Amplified TCR beta CDR3 regions came from RNA transcripts. A first-round RT-PCR of the TCR CDR3 used the HTBI primer set. TCRdb re-analysed the multiplex PCR reads in MiXCR, keeping a single row per CDR3 protein. Of some 720,000 distinct CDR3 sequences listed, 15% to 20% are singletons. This entry comes from a study of T cells in Graves' hyperthyroidism and ophthalmopathy. This TCR was recovered from a man younger than 35 with Graves' hyperthyroidism. Sample: blood.

CDR3 nucleotides: TGTGCCAGTAGTTGGGACAGTTCCGGAAACACCATATATTTT. It translates to CASSWDSSGNTIYF. This chain joins TRBV19 and TRBJ1-3; 7 nucleotides align to TRBD1. The CDR3 has 14 amino acids. The junction had 5 bases not matched to a gene; V was cut back by 5 bases and J by 4 bases. Germline V gives CDR1 LNHDA, CDR2 SQIVND (reference sequence).